One sample yielded the 12 T cell receptor beta chains listed below, sequenced in a study of T cell responses to AZD1222 COVID-19 vaccine. Sequencing was performed with immunoSEQ multiplex PCR; in TCRdb, only in-frame clones are kept and a portion is missing. The repertoire holds tens of thousands of clones, about 93% seen once, with around 10% in the top ten. Sample: peripheral blood, taken 28 days after the second AZD1222 dose. These TCRs come from an adult who received the AZD1222 COVID-19 vaccine.

The chain joins TRBV28 to TRBJ2-5; 12 nucleotides agree with TRBD2. The CDR3 has 20 residues. With 5 bases clipped from V and 2 bases from J, the junction kept 18 bases outside the gene matches. Germline V gene sequence: CDR1 MDHEN, CDR2 SYDVKM. The CDR3 reads CASSRPSTSGRPGGQETQYF. The CDR3 bases are TGTGCCAGCAGTCGACCCAGTACTAGCGGGAGGCCAGGAGGGCAAGAGACCCAGTACTTC.

The CDR3 region has the DNA TGTGCCAGCAGTTGGGATCATACAGGGGTCAATGAGCAGTTCTTC. It codes for CASSWDHTGVNEQFF. The J gene is TRBJ2-1, the V gene TRBV28, with 7 bases aligning to TRBD1. V lost 4 bases, J lost 6 bases, and 9 bases stayed unmatched. This CDR3 spans 15 amino acids. Germline lookup yields CDR1 MDHEN and CDR2 SYDVKM.

J is TRBJ2-1 and V is TRBV7-3; no clear D gene. Germline CDR1 reads SGHTA; CDR2 reads FQGTGA. V lost 1 base to trimming and J lost 8 bases, with 9 bases between them. The length of the CDR3 is 13 residues. The CDR3 loop is CASSLRARDEQFF. In DNA form, the CDR3 reads TGTGCCAGCAGCTTAAGGGCCAGAGATGAGCAGTTCTTC.

V usage is TRBV19 and J usage is TRBJ2-1; 9 bases line up with TRBD1. Per the germline V gene, CDR1 is LNHDA and CDR2 is SQIVND (reference sequence). The CDR3 spans 15 residues. J was trimmed by 8 bases and V by 3 bases; bases with no gene match: 8. This CDR3 is CASSIGQGSFYEQFF. CDR3 nucleotide sequence: TGTGCCAGTAGTATCGGACAGGGGTCTTTCTATGAGCAGTTCTTC.

This rearrangement joins TRBV5-1 to TRBJ1-2; D uncertain. Germline V lookup: CDR1 SGHRS, CDR2 YFSETQ. The CDR3 covers 15 residues. The V end was cut by 4 bases, the J end by 4 bases, with 17 bases between. CDR3 region: CASSPGRNRGYGYTF. The CDR3 nucleotides are TGCGCCAGCAGCCCCGGACGCAATCGGGGCTATGGCTACACCTTC.

V is TRBV11-3 and J is TRBJ1-1; D gene uncertain. The germline V and J ends were trimmed by 5 bases and 1 base, with 8 bases remaining between them. The germline V gene encodes CDR1 SGHNT and CDR2 YENEEA. The CDR3 consists of 13 residues. CDR3 DNA sequence: TGTGCCAGCAGCAAAACAGAGAACACTGAAGCTTTCTTT. Amino acids: CASSKTENTEAFF.

Here the CDR3 reads CASSKDLTQHNSPLHF. CDR3 coding DNA: TGTGCCAGCAGCAAGGATTTGACACAGCACAATTCACCCCTCCACTTT. The chain employs TRBV5-4 and TRBJ1-6; D uncertain. V dropped 4 bases and J dropped 7 bases, with 18 bases sitting between them. The CDR3 runs 16 residues. The germline CDR1 and CDR2 sequences are SGHNT and YYREEE (reference sequence).

The sample holds one count of this clone. The chain links TRBV7-9 to TRBJ1-5, with D hard to call. V was clipped by 1 base and J by 2 bases, with 6 bases between them. Germline loops: CDR1 SEHNR, CDR2 FQNEAQ (reference sequence). The length of the CDR3 is 14 residues. The CDR3 sequence: CASSLGRGNQPQHF. The CDR3 coding sequence is TGTGCCAGCAGCTTAGGGCGGGGCAATCAGCCCCAGCATTTT.

The genes are TRBV7-9 and TRBJ1-2, with a possible D match to TRBD1 (5 bases). The germline V gene encodes CDR1 SEHNR and CDR2 FQNEAQ (reference sequence). The CDR3 runs to 13 residues. V lost 5 bases, J lost 8 bases, and 15 bases lay in between. Here the CDR3 reads CASSPSSGEGYTF. The CDR3 DNA reads TGTGCCAGCAGCCCCTCATCGGGGGAGGGCTACACCTTC.

The chain uses TRBV15 and TRBJ1-4, with 8 bases matching TRBD1. This CDR3 region has 15 residues. Germline CDR1 is LNHNV and CDR2 is YYDKDF (reference sequence). J gave up 2 bases and V 4 bases, and 3 bases lay outside the gene matches. DNA of the CDR3: TGTGCCACCAGCACAGGGGGCTTGACTAATGAAAAACTGTTTTTT. This codes for CATSTGGLTNEKLFF.

V usage is TRBV27 and J usage is TRBJ1-4; no reliable D call. The V and J ends lost 0 bases and 7 bases respectively, with 9 bases between them. Germline lookup yields CDR1 MNHEY and CDR2 SMNVEV (reference sequence). CDR3 length equals 14 residues. CDR3 residues: CASSLSASSEKLFF. The CDR3 bases are TGTGCCAGCAGTTTATCCGCATCTTCTGAAAAACTGTTTTTT.

CDR3 sequence reads: CASSYLSGEQFF. CDR3 in DNA: TGTGCCAGCAGTTACCTCTCGGGGGAGCAGTTCTTC. V and J are TRBV6-5 and TRBJ2-1; a possible D gene is TRBD2 (5 bases). Germline CDR1 reads MNHEY; CDR2 reads SVGAGI. V was cut by 2 bases and J by 10 bases, with 9 bases left in between. The CDR3 is made up of 12 amino acids.